Below, 15 T cell receptor beta chains from the same sample are listed, as sequenced in a study of technical replicates of blood from several donors. Data came from immunoSEQ multiplex PCR; TCRdb stores just in-frame clones and leaves some out. The sample has approximately 79,000 clones, 95% to 98% seen once. Sample: T cells isolated from PBMCs. These receptor sequences come from a human donor in good health.

This clone appeared once. This chain links TRBV20-1 with TRBJ2-7, with 7 nucleotides matching TRBD1. This CDR3 has 10 residues. Germline V CDR1 and CDR2: DFQATT, SNEGSKA (reference sequence). The CDR3 protein is CRTGTEEQYF. CDR3 nucleotides: TGCAGGACCGGGACAGAGGAGCAGTACTTC.

In this sample, this clone turned up once. The chain recombines TRBV19 with TRBJ1-1; D is possibly TRBD1 (6 bases). This CDR3 has 13 residues. V was shortened by 4 bases and J by 6 bases, with 12 bases between the two germline ends. Germline-derived CDR1 and CDR2 are LNHDA and SQIVND (reference sequence). As DNA, the CDR3 is TGTGCCAGTAGTACTTACAGGGATCCTGAAGCTTTCTTT. This encodes CASSTYRDPEAFF.

This chain links TRBV5-1 with TRBJ2-1; 15 nucleotides match TRBD2. The length of the CDR3 is 16 residues. The V segment lost 3 bases and the J segment 6 bases; nucleotides outside the gene matches: 4. The V gene's germline CDR1 is SGHRS and CDR2 YFSETQ. DNA of the CDR3: TGCGCCAGCAGCTGGACTAGCGGGAGGGCCGGCAATGAGCAGTTCTTC. Amino acid sequence: CASSWTSGRAGNEQFF.

This chain joins TRBV7-7 and TRBJ2-7, with a possible D match to TRBD1 (6 bases). V lost 6 bases and J 0 bases, leaving 12 bases between the germline ends. The CDR3 is 14 residues long. Germline CDR1 is SSHAT and CDR2 is FNYEAQ (reference sequence). CDR3 DNA sequence: TGTGCCAGCAGTCAAGACAGGAGCTCCTACGAGCAGTACTTC. It encodes CASSQDRSSYEQYF.

This sequence joins TRBV5-1 and TRBJ2-1, with no clear D. V dropped 7 bases and J dropped 6 bases, with 14 bases sitting between them. This CDR3 has 13 amino acids. In germline, CDR1 is SGHRS, CDR2 YFSETQ. The chain's CDR3 is CASVSESGNEQFF. The DNA of the CDR3 is TGCGCCAGCGTCTCCGAGTCTGGCAATGAGCAGTTCTTC.

The chain recombines TRBV28 with TRBJ2-2, with 9 bases matching TRBD1. The CDR3 is 16 residues long. Trimming at V came to 3 bases and at J to 3 bases, leaving 5 bases not matched to a gene. Germline CDR1 is MDHEN and CDR2 is SYDVKM. In nucleotides, the CDR3 is TGTGCCAGCAGTTTGGGGACAGGGAGATACACCGGGGAGCTGTTTTTT. Translation gives CASSLGTGRYTGELFF.

The J gene is TRBJ2-5, the V gene TRBV19, with 7 positions matching TRBD2. CDR1 and CDR2 (germline): LNHDA, SQIVND (reference sequence). After removal of 4 bases from V and 5 bases from J, the junction contained 4 bases not matched to a gene. The CDR3 is made up of 13 amino acids. Here the CDR3 DNA reads TGTGCCAGTAGTACGGTGGGGGGGGAGACCCAGTACTTC. It encodes CASSTVGGETQYF.

This chain connects TRBV6-1 to TRBJ2-5; TRBD1 agrees at 8 bases. J gave up 3 bases and V 10 bases, and 10 bases lay outside the gene matches. Germline V gene lookup returns CDR1 MNHNS and CDR2 SASEGT. This CDR3 contains 14 residues. The CDR3 sequence is CATWTGFFEETQYF. The CDR3 DNA reads TGTGCCACCTGGACAGGGTTTTTCGAAGAGACCCAGTACTTC.

The genes are TRBV7-9 and TRBJ2-1, with 9 bases fitting TRBD2. In germline, CDR1 is SEHNR, CDR2 FQNEAQ (reference sequence). This CDR3 spans 16 amino acids. V lost 3 bases, J lost 6 bases, and 9 bases stayed unmatched. The CDR3 DNA is TGTGCCAGCAGCTTTGAGCTCACTAGCGGGTTCAATGAGCAGTTCTTC. Its protein product is CASSFELTSGFNEQFF. Full variable domain (missing parts from reference TRBV7-9 and TRBJ2-1): DTGVSQNPRHKITKRGQNVTFRCDPISEHNRLYWYRQTLGQGPEFLTYFQNEAQLEKSRLLSDRFSAERPKGSFSTLEIQRTEQGDSAMYLCASSFELTSGFNEQFFGPGTRLTVL.

The chain has TRBV29-1 and TRBJ2-7, with TRBD2 matching 16 bases. Germline CDR1 SQVTM, CDR2 ANQGSEA. Trimming took 6 bases from V and 5 from J; bases not matched to a gene: 1. The CDR3 has 13 amino acids. CDR3: CSVGTSGRDEQYF. CDR3 DNA: TGCAGCGTGGGGACTAGCGGGAGGGACGAGCAGTACTTC.

The chain couples TRBV19 to TRBJ1-5; TRBD1 might be the D (5 bases). Trimming removed 2 bases at V and 6 bases at J, with 14 bases between. Germline-derived CDR1 and CDR2 are LNHDA and SQIVND (reference sequence). This CDR3 is 15 amino acids long. The CDR3, as DNA: TGTGCCAGTAGTATATCTTTCTCGGGGGGTCAGCCCCAGCATTTT. Translating gives CASSISFSGGQPQHF.

The rearrangement joins TRBV7-9 to TRBJ2-5; no firm D call. V was trimmed by 3 bases and J by 2 bases, leaving 13 bases between them. CDR1 and CDR2 from the germline V gene are SEHNR and FQNEAQ (reference sequence). CDR3 length: 15 residues. The CDR3 protein is CASSFDWVPQETQYF. In DNA form, the CDR3 reads TGTGCCAGCAGCTTTGACTGGGTCCCGCAAGAGACCCAGTACTTC.

The genes are TRBV19 and TRBJ1-4; the D gene is possibly TRBD1 (6 bases). CDR3 length equals 13 residues. Deletions cut 10 bases from V and 5 bases from J, with 14 bases between. CDR1 LNHDA and CDR2 SQIVND come from the germline V gene (reference sequence). CDR3 coding DNA: TGTGCCACCCTGGACAGAAAGAATGAAAAACTGTTTTTT. Amino acids: CATLDRKNEKLFF.

This clone was detected only once. The chain recombines TRBV30 with TRBJ2-5; no reliable D call. The CDR3 runs 14 residues. From germline, CDR1 is GTSNPN and CDR2 SVGIG (reference sequence). Trimming stripped 4 bases from V and 3 bases from J, with 15 bases between. Here the CDR3 DNA reads TGTGCCTGGAAAGCGTCAACCCTCGAAGAGACCCAGTACTTC. Its protein product is CAWKASTLEETQYF.

DNA for the CDR3: TGTGCCTGGACCCAGGGTTTGGCCAACGTCCTGACTTTC. Translation: CAWTQGLANVLTF. V is TRBV30 and J is TRBJ2-6; a possible D gene is TRBD1 (5 bases). The CDR3 runs to 13 residues. Germline lookup yields CDR1 GTSNPN and CDR2 SVGIG (reference sequence). V gave up 4 bases and J gave up 6 bases, with 10 bases separating them. Supplemented by reference TRBV30 and TRBJ2-6, the full variable domain reads SQTIHQWPATLVQPVGSPLSLECTVEGTSNPNLYWYRQAAGRGLQLLFYSVGIGQISSEVPQNLSASRPQDRQFILSSKKLLLSDSGFYLCAWTQGLANVLTFGAGSRLTVL.